This T cell receptor beta chain was sequenced during a study of CD8 T cells in Susac syndrome. Study-wide results and limits: The study's TCR sequencing and HLA analysis covered a relatively small number of individuals, and the study acknowledged this.

Reverse transcription of roughly 0.5 to 1 ug RNA was carried out with random hexamers. immunoSEQ multiplex PCR amplified TCR beta CDR3 across 54 Vbeta, 13 Jbeta. Each CDR3 protein is one row after TCRdb ran MiXCR on the immunoSEQ multiplex PCR reads. This table has roughly 150,000 distinct CDR3 sequences, around 94% appearing once. The V end lost 9 bases, the J end lost 2 bases, and 13 bases lay between the germline ends. This CDR3 has 13 amino acids. CDR1 MDHEN and CDR2 SYDVKM come from the germline V gene. From blood CD8+ and CD4+ T cells, TCR beta sequences were generated. Negative isolation yielded the CD8+ and CD4+ T cells, while FACS enriched the TEMRA cells. In the case of this clonotype: Its antigen is not identified.

Sequenced material: CD4+ T cells from PBMCs. The chain combines TRBV28 with TRBJ1-1, with a weak D call TRBD1 (5 bases). The sequence was obtained from a human donor with multiple sclerosis. The CDR3 loop is CASSRGGNTEAFF. As DNA, the CDR3 is TGTGCCAGTTCGCGGGGGGGAAACACTGAAGCTTTCTTT.